This passage covers 7 T cell receptor beta chains from one sample sequenced in a study of shared clonotypes between healthy human individuals. TCRdb's table, derived via immunoSEQ multiplex PCR, lists solely in-frame clones and lacks some. This table holds over a million clones, approximately 78% found once. Sequenced: memory CD4+ T cells from PBMCs. Noted subset: CD45RA-negative fraction. These receptors were obtained from a man younger than 35 in good health. Some clones in this sample may be carry-over from other donors' samples.

The chain has TRBV5-3 and TRBJ2-3; 11 nucleotides align to TRBD2. TRBV5-3 is noted as an ORF with a role that remains uncertain. Unmatched junction bases numbered 14, after V lost 3 bases and J lost 2 bases. This CDR3 is built from 19 residues. In DNA, the CDR3 is TGTGCCAGAAGCTCCCCGGGGACTAGCGGTAGGTCCCACACAGATACGCAGTATTTT. It specifies CARSSPGTSGRSHTDTQYF.

The chain has TRBV6-5 and TRBJ1-2, with D tentatively TRBD1 (5 bases). The V gene's germline CDR1 is MNHEY and CDR2 SVGAGI. V gave up 2 bases and J gave up 10 bases, with 17 bases separating them. The CDR3 is 14 amino acids. The CDR3 region is CASSYQGLRPHYTF. The CDR3 DNA reads TGTGCCAGCAGTTACCAGGGACTCCGGCCCCACTACACCTTC.

The chain couples TRBV5-4 to TRBJ2-7; D possibly corresponds to TRBD1 (7 bases). Trimming took 4 bases from V and 3 from J, leaving 20 bases between them. The CDR3 extends over 16 amino acids. From germline, CDR1 is SGHNT and CDR2 YYREEE (reference sequence). As DNA, the CDR3 is TGTGCCAGCAGCCCGGCGGGACAGAAGGTCCTCTACGAGCAGTACTTC. Protein sequence: CASSPAGQKVLYEQYF.

This clone was seen a handful of times. V usage is TRBV27 and J usage is TRBJ1-1, with TRBD1 as a possible D gene (6 bases). Germline V gene data show CDR1 as MNHEY and CDR2 as SMNVEV (reference sequence). The CDR3 length is 14 residues. V was trimmed by 4 bases and J by 1 base, leaving 10 bases between them. CDR3 sequence (DNA): TGTGCCAGCAGTTACTCGGACAGGAACACTGAAGCTTTCTTT. This encodes CASSYSDRNTEAFF.

This clone was recorded many times. This rearrangement joins TRBV2 to TRBJ2-1; no reliable D call. Germline V gene lookup returns CDR1 SNHLY and CDR2 FYNNEI. The ends were cut back, 3 bases at V and 4 bases at J, with 10 bases in the middle. This CDR3 spans 14 amino acids. The CDR3 here is CASSDGRVYNEQFF. The DNA of the CDR3 is TGTGCCAGCAGTGATGGACGTGTGTACAATGAGCAGTTCTTC.

This clone occurred once. Possible read error: a much larger clone is one base away. J is TRBJ1-3 and V is TRBV5-1, with D possibly TRBD1 on 6 matching bases. With 0 bases removed from V and 3 bases from J, the gap between germline ends came to 7 bases. Germline V gene sequence: CDR1 SGHRS, CDR2 YFSETQ. The CDR3 is 14 amino acids. The CDR3 DNA sequence: TGCGCCAGCAGCTTGGAGGGGGATGGAAACACCATATATTTT. Its protein product is CASSLEGDGNTIYF. Using reference TRBV5-1 and TRBJ1-3 for the parts outside the CDR3, the full variable domain is KAGVTQTPRYLIKTRGQQVTLSCSPISGHRSVSWYQQTPGQGLQFLFEYFSETQRNKGNFPGRFSGRQFSNSRSEMNVSTLELGDSALYLCASSLEGDGNTIYFGEGSWLTVV.

The chain has TRBV7-8 and TRBJ1-1; maybe TRBD1 (5 bases). V gave up 5 bases and J gave up 0 bases, with 13 bases separating them. In germline, CDR1 is SGHVS, CDR2 FQNEAQ. The CDR3 loop spans 15 amino acids. The DNA of the CDR3 is TGTGCCAGCAGCACCCCCGGGACGATGAACACTGAAGCTTTCTTT. Translation gives CASSTPGTMNTEAFF.